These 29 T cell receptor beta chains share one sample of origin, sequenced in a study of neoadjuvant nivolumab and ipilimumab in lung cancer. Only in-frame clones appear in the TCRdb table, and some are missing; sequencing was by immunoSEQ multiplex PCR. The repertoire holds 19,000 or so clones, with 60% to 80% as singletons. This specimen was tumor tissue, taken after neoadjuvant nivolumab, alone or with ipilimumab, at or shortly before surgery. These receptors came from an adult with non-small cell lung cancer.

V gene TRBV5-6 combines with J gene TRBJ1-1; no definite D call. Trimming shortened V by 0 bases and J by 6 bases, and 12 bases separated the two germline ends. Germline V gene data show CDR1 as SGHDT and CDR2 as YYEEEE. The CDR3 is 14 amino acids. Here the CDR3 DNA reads TGTGCCAGCAGCTTGGGCGGAGTAGCCCCTGAAGCTTTCTTT. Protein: CASSLGGVAPEAFF.

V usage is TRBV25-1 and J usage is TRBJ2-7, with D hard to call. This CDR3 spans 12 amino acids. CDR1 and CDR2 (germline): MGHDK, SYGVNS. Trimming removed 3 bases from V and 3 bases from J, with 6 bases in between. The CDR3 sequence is CASSDTFYEQYF. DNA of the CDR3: TGTGCCAGCAGTGACACTTTCTACGAGCAGTACTTC.

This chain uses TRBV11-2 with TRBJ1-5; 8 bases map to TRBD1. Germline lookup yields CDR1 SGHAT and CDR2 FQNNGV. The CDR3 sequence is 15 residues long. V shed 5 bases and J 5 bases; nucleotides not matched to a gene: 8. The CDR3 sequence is CASSLGQGWYQPQHF. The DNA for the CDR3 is TGTGCCAGCAGCCTCGGACAGGGATGGTATCAGCCCCAGCATTTT.

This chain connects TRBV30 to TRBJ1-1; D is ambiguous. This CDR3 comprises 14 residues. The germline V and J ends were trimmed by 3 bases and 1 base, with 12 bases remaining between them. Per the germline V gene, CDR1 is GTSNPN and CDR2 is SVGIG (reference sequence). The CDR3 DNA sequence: TGTGCCTGGAGCGCTAGTGGAGGGAACACTGAAGCTTTCTTT. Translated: CAWSASGGNTEAFF.

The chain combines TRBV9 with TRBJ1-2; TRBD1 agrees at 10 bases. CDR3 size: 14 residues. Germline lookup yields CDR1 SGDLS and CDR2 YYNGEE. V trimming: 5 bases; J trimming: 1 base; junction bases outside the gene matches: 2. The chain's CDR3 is CASSRDRGNYGYTF. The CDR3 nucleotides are TGTGCCAGCAGTCGGGACAGGGGTAACTATGGCTACACCTTC.

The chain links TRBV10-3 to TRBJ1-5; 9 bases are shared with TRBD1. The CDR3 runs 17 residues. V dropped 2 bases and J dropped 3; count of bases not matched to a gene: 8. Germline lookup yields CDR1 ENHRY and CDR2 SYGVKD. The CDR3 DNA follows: TGTGCCATCAGTGAGACCTGGGGGACAGGGACCAATCAGCCCCAGCATTTT. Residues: CAISETWGTGTNQPQHF.

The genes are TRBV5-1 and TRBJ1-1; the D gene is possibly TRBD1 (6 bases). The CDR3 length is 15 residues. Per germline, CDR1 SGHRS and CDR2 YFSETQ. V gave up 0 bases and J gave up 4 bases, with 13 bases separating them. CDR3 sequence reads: CASSLAVGGPTEAFF. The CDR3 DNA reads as TGCGCCAGCAGCTTGGCGGTTGGGGGGCCCACTGAAGCTTTCTTT.

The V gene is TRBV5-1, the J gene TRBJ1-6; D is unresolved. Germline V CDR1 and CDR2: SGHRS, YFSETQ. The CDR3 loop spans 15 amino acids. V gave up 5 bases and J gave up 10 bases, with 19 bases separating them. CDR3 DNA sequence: TGCGCCAGCAGTCGGGCGGAGTCCCATCTGTCACCCCTCCACTTT. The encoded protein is CASSRAESHLSPLHF.

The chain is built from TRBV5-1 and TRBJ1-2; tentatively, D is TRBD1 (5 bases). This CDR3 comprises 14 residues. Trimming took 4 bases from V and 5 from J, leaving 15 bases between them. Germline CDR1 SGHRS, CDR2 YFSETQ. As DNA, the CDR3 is TGCGCCAGCAGCCCTGGGGGGTTGGGATATGGCTACACCTTC. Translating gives CASSPGGLGYGYTF.

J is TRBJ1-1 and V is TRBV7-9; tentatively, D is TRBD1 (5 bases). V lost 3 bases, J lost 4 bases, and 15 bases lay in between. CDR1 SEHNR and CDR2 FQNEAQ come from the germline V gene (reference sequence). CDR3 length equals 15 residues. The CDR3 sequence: CASSFLGEASTEAFF. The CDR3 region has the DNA TGTGCCAGCAGCTTCTTAGGGGAGGCGAGCACTGAAGCTTTCTTT.

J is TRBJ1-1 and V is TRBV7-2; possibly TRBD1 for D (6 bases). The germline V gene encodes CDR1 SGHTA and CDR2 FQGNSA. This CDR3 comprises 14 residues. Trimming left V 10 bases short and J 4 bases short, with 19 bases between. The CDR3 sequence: CATYKPGDRTEAFF. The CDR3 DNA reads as TGTGCCACCTACAAACCAGGGGATCGCACTGAAGCTTTCTTT.

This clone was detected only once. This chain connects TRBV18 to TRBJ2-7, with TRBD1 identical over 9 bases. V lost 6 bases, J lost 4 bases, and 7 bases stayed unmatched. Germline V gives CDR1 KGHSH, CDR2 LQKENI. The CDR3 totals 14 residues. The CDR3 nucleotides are TGTGCCAGCTCTACCGGGACAGGGCTTTACGAGCAGTACTTC. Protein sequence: CASSTGTGLYEQYF.

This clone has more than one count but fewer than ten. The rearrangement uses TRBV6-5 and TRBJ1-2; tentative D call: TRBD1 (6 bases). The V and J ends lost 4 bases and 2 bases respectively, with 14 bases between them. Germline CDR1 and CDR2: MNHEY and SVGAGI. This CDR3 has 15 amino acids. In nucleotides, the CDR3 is TGTGCCAGCAGTTCCCCGGACAGCGCGAACTATGGCTACACCTTC. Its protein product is CASSSPDSANYGYTF.

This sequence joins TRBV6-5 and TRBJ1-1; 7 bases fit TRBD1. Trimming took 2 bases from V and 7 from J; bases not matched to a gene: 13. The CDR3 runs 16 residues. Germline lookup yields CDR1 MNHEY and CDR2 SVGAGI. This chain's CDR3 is CASSYARRTGSNEAFF. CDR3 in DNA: TGTGCCAGCAGTTACGCACGACGGACAGGTTCTAATGAAGCTTTCTTT.

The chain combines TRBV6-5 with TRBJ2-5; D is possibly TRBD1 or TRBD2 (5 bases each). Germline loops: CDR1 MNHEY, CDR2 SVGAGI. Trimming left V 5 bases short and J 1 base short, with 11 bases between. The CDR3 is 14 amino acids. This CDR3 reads CASSPRDLQETQYF. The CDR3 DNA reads TGTGCCAGCAGTCCCAGGGACCTCCAAGAGACCCAGTACTTC.

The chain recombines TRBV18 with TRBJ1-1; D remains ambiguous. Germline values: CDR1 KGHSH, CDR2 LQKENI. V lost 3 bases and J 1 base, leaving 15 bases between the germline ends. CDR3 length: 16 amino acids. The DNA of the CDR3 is TGTGCCAGCTCACCCATTCCCGCGGTTGAGAACACTGAAGCTTTCTTT. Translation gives CASSPIPAVENTEAFF.

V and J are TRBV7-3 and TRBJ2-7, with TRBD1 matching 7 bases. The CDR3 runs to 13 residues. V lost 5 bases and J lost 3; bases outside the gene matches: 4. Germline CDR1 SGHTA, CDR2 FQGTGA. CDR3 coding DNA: TGTGCCAGCAGCCGCGACAGGGACTACGAGCAGTACTTC. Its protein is CASSRDRDYEQYF.

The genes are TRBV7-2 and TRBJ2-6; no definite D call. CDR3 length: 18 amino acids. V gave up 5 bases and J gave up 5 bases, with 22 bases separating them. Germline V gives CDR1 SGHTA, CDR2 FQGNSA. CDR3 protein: CASSDYGRRQSRANVLTF. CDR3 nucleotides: TGTGCCAGCAGCGATTATGGCAGACGACAAAGTCGGGCCAACGTCCTGACTTTC.

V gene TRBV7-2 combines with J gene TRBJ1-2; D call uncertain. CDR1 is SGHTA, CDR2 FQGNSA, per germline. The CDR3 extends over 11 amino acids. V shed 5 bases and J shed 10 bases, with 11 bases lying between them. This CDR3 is CASSRTSDYTF. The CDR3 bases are TGTGCCAGCAGCCGTACATCAGACTACACCTTC.

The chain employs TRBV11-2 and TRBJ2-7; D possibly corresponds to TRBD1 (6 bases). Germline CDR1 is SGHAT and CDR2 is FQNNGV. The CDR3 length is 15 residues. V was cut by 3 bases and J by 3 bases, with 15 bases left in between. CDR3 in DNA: TGTGCCAGCAGCTTCGGCAGGGGAAATAGCTACGAGCAGTACTTC. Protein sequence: CASSFGRGNSYEQYF. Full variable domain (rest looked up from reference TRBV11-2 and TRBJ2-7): EAGVAQSPRYKIIEKRQSVAFWCNPISGHATLYWYQQILGQGPKLLIQFQNNGVVDDSQLPKDRFSAERLKGVDSTLKIQPAKLEDSAVYLCASSFGRGNSYEQYFGPGTRLTVT.

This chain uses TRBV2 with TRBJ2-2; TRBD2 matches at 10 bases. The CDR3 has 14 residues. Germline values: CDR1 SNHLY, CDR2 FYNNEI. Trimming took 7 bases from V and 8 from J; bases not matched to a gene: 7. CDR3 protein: CASTLLAGAGELFF. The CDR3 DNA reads TGTGCCAGCACCCTCCTAGCGGGGGCTGGGGAGCTGTTTTTT. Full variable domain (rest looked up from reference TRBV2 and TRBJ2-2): EPEVTQTPSHQVTQMGQEVILRCVPISNHLYFYWYRQILGQKVEFLVSFYNNEISEKSEIFDDQFSVERPDGSNFTLKIRSTKLEDSAMYFCASTLLAGAGELFFGEGSRLTVL.

DNA for the CDR3: TGTGCCAGCAGCTTGGGGGATGAGCAGTTCTTC. This sequence encodes CASSLGDEQFF. V usage is TRBV7-2 and J usage is TRBJ2-1; D possibly uses TRBD1 or TRBD2 (5 bases each). This CDR3 has 11 amino acids. Germline V gene data show CDR1 as SGHTA and CDR2 as FQGNSA. V was pared by 3 bases and J by 8 bases, with 5 bases between.

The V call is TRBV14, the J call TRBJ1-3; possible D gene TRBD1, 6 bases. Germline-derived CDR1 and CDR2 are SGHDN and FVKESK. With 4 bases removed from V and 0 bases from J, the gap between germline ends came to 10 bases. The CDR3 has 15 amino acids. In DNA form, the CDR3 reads TGTGCCAGCAGCCCGCAGGGGCTCTCTGGAAACACCATATATTTT. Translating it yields CASSPQGLSGNTIYF.

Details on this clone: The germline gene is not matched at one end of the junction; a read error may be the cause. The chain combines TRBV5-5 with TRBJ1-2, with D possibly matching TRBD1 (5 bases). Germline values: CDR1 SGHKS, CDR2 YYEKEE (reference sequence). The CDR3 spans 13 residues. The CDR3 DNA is TGTGCCAGCACCTTGGGGGGGGGTGATGGCTACACCTTC. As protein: CASTLGGGDGYTF.

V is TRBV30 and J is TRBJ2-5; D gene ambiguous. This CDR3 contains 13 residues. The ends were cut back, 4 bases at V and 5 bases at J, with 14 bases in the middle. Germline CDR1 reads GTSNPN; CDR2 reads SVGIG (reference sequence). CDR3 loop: CAWNVRMVETQYF. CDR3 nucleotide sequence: TGTGCCTGGAACGTCCGCATGGTGGAGACCCAGTACTTC.

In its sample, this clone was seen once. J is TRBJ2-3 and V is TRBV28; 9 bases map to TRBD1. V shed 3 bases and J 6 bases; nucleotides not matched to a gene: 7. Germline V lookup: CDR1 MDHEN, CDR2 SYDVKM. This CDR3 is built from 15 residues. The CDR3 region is CASSFKQGAGDTQYF. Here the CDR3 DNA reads TGTGCCAGCAGTTTCAAACAGGGGGCCGGGGATACGCAGTATTTT.

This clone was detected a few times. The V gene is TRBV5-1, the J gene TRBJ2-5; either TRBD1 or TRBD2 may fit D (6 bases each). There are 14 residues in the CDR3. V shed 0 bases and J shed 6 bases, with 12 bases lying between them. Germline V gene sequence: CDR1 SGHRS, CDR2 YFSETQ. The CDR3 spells CASSLEGEVKTQYF. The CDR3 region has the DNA TGCGCCAGCAGCTTGGAGGGGGAGGTTAAGACCCAGTACTTC.

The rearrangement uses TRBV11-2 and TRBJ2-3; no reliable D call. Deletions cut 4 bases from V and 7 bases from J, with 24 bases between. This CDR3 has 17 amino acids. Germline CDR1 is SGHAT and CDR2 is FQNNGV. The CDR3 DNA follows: TGTGCCAGCAGCTCACTGAGGCCCTCAAGACTTCAAAATACGCAGTATTTT. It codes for CASSSLRPSRLQNTQYF.

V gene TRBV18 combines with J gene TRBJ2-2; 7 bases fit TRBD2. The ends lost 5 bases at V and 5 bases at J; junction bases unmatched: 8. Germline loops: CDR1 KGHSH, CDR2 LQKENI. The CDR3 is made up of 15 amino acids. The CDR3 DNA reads TGTGCCAGCTCAAGGGACGGGAGGAAGACCGGGGAGCTGTTTTTT. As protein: CASSRDGRKTGELFF.